This record looks at one T cell receptor (beta chain) sequence and its context. Its antigen remains unidentified. iRepertoire HTBI primers and Arm-PCR of CDR3 regions built TCR beta libraries. Using its own MiXCR run on the multiplex PCR reads, TCRdb lists one record per CDR3 protein. The sample contains around 500,000 distinct CDR3 sequences, more than 20% of which appear only once. This specimen belongs to a study of regulatory T cells in long-lasting Graves disease. Study-wide findings and caveats: Persistent Graves' patients showed a TCR diversity that was lower than that of newly diagnosed ones. Patients with persistent disease shared 2,741 public clonotypes, outpacing the approximately 920 shared by new patients. Persistent disease preferred TRBV28, TRBJ1-2 and TRBJ2-5.

Time point specified: persistent/refractory GD, antithyroid drugs over 5 years with positive TRAb. The TCR library used RNA extracted from PBMCs. Diagnosing Graves' disease relied on the American Thyroid Association guidelines. Germline CDR1 reads SGHTA; CDR2 reads FQGNSA. The CDR3 is made up of 15 amino acids. V gave up 9 bases and J gave up 4 bases, with 19 bases separating them. The sequences come from peripheral blood mononuclear cells (PBMCs), collected when the disease was refractory, from a patient treated with antithyroid drugs. This sequence was found in a female donor with Graves disease. The chain combines TRBV7-2 with TRBJ2-1; a weak D match, TRBD2 (6 bases). The CDR3 spells CASLPHSGRYNEQFF. Here the CDR3 DNA reads TGTGCCAGTCTGCCCCATAGCGGACGATACAATGAGCAGTTCTTC.